This T cell receptor (beta chain) was identified during a study of cytomegalovirus exposure and HLA in healthy donors. General observations from the study: Further analysis was carried out later, and it showed several of the most significant clusters appearing linked to common viral pathogens. Researchers had no immune exposure information except CMV serostatus available.

Vbeta (60) and Jbeta (13) primers were used in the PCR. The assay was immunoSEQ multiplex PCR, and TCRdb's table has in-frame clones only and misses some. The table lists 150,000 to 200,000 clones, around 80% of them singletons, with approximately 2% in the top ten. Note on this clone: The antigen is unknown.

The germline gives CDR1 SEHNR, CDR2 FQNEAQ (reference sequence). Losses at the gene ends were 5 bases for V and 0 bases for J; bases not matched to a gene: 6. This CDR3 region has 16 residues. The origin of this receptor is a man younger than 30 in good health and CMV-seronegative. The V call is TRBV7-9, the J call TRBJ1-4, with 7 bases that match TRBD1. Sequenced sample: PBMCs. CDR3: CASSRGGTATNEKLFF. For the CDR3, the DNA is TGTGCCAGCAGCCGTGGCGGGACAGCAACTAATGAAAAACTGTTTTTT.